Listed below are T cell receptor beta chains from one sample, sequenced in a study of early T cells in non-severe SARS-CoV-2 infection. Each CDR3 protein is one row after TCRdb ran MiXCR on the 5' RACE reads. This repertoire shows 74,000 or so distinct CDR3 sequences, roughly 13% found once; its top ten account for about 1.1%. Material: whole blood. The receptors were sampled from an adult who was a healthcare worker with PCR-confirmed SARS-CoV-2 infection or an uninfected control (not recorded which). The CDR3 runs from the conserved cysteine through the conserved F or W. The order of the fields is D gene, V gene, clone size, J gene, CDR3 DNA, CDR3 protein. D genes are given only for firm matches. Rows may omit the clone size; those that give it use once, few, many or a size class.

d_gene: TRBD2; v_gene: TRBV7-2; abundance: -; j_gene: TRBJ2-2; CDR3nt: TGTGCCAGCAGCCCCCGGACTAGCGGGGGGAACACCGGGGAGCTGTTTTTT; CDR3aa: CASSPRTSGGNTGELFF
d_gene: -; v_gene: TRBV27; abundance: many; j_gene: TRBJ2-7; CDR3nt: TGTGCCAGCAGTTCCTCTCGGGCCTACGAGCAGTACTTC; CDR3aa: CASSSSRAYEQYF
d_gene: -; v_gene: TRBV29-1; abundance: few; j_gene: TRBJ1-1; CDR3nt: TGCAGCGGACAGGACAGTTCTGAAGCTTTCTTT; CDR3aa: CSGQDSSEAFF
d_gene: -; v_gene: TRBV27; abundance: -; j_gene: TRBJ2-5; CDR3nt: TGTGCCAGCAGCCCCGAGGACCAAGAGACCCAGTACTTC; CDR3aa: CASSPEDQETQYF
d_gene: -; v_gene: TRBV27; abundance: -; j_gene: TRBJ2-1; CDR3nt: TGTGCCAGCAGGCCCACGCGCTCCTACAATGAGCAGTTCTTC; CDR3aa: CASRPTRSYNEQFF
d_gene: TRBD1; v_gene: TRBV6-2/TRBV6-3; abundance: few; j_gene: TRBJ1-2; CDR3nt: TGTGCCAGCAGTACCACGGGACAGGACCAACCTAACTATGGCTACACCTTC; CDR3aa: CASSTTGQDQPNYGYTF
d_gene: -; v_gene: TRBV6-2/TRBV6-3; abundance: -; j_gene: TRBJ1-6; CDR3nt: TGTGCCAGCAGTCGGACAAATCCACCCCTCCACTTT; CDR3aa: CASSRTNPPLHF
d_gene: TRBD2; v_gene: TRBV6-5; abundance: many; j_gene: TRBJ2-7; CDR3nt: TGTGCCAGCGTGGGTCGACTAGCCGGATCCTACGAGCAGTACTTC; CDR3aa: CASVGRLAGSYEQYF
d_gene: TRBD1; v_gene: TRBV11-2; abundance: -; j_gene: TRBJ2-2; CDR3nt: TGTGCCAGCAGCTCTATGGGACAGGCGAACACCGGGGAGCTGTTTTTT; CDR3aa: CASSSMGQANTGELFF
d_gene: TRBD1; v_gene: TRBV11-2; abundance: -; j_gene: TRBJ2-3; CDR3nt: TGTGCCAGCAGCTTTACAGGGGGCGGGGAAGATACGCAGTATTTT; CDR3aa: CASSFTGGGEDTQYF
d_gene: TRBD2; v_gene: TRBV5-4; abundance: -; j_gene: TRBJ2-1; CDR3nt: TGTGCCAGCAGCCGGACTAGCGGTGAGGGGAATGAGCAGTTCTTC; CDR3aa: CASSRTSGEGNEQFF
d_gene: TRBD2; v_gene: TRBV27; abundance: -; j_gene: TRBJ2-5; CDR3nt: TGTGCCAGCAGTAAAATAGCGGGGGGCTGGGAGACCCAGTACTTC; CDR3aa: CASSKIAGGWETQYF
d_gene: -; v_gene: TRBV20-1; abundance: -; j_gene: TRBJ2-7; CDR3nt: TGCAGTGCTCTCAGGGGGGAGGGCTACGAGCAGTACTTC; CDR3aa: CSALRGEGYEQYF